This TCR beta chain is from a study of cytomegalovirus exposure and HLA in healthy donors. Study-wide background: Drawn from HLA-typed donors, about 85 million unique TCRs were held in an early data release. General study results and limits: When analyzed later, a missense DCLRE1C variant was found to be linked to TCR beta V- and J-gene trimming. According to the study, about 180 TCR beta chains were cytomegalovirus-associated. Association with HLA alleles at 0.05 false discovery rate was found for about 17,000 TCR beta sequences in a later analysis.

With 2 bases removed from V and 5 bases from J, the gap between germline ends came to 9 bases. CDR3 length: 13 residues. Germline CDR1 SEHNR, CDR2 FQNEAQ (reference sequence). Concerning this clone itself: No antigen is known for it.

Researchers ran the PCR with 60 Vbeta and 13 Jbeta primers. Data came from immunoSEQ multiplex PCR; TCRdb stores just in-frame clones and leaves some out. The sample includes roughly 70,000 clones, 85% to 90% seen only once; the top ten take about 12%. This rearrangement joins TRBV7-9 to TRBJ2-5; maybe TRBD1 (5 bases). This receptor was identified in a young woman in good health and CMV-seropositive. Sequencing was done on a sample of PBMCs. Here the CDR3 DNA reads TGTGCCAGCAGCTTAAGGGGTGGCGAGACCCAGTACTTC. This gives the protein CASSLRGGETQYF.